The 15 T cell receptor beta chains below come from one sample, sequenced in a study of beta chain features in type 1 diabetes. cDNA synthesis used the whole RNA isolate, giving expressed TCRB sequences. The assay was immunoSEQ multiplex PCR, and TCRdb's table has in-frame clones only and misses some. Of fewer than 150,000 clones detected, less than 8.5% appear once; the ten largest clones hold around 1.5%. The sequencing sample was made of central memory CD4+ T cells from blood. The receptor source for this set is a woman aged 25 to 39 in good health.

This clone was detected a few times. This chain links TRBV18 with TRBJ2-3; 7 bases are shared with TRBD1. CDR3 length: 16 residues. The trim removed 0 bases at V and 0 bases at J, leaving 3 bases unmatched. Germline V gene lookup returns CDR1 KGHSH and CDR2 LQKENI. This chain's CDR3 is CASSPPGTVSTDTQYF. The CDR3 coding sequence is TGTGCCAGCTCACCACCTGGGACAGTTAGCACAGATACGCAGTATTTT.

This chain connects TRBV5-4 to TRBJ2-5; 12 bases align to TRBD2. Matching the DNA end better, TRBJ2-7 makes the J call doubtful. The CDR3 has 14 residues. Germline values: CDR1 SGHNT, CDR2 YYREEE (reference sequence). The CDR3 nucleotides are TGTGCCAGCAGCCGGACTAGCGGGGCCTACGAGCAGTACTTC. The encoded protein is CASSRTSGAYEQYF.

Ten or more counts support this clone. V is TRBV10-3 and J is TRBJ2-7, with D perhaps matching TRBD1 (6 bases). V was pared by 6 bases and J by 7 bases, with 16 bases between. CDR1 is ENHRY and CDR2 is SYGVKD in the germline V gene. This CDR3 is built from 13 residues. CDR3 nucleotides: TGTGCCATCAGGGGCCAACAGGGAAAAGAGCAGTACTTC. The encoded protein is CAIRGQQGKEQYF.

The chain uses TRBV10-3 and TRBJ2-1; 12 positions agree with TRBD2. Germline-derived CDR1 and CDR2 are ENHRY and SYGVKD. The CDR3 loop spans 15 amino acids. After removal of 4 bases from V and 9 bases from J, the junction contained 7 bases not matched to a gene. The CDR3 loop is CAISAPSGRVSEQFF. The CDR3 DNA sequence: TGTGCCATCAGTGCCCCTAGCGGGAGGGTCAGTGAGCAGTTCTTC.

The CDR3 nucleotides are TGTGCCAGCAGCCGCGCGGGAGGATACAATGAGCAGTTCTTC. This encodes CASSRAGGYNEQFF. The genes are TRBV9 and TRBJ2-1, with TRBD2 matching over 8 bases. Germline trimming cut 4 bases from V and 4 bases from J; bases unmatched to any gene: 4. The CDR3 totals 14 residues. Germline V gene lookup returns CDR1 SGDLS and CDR2 YYNGEE.

V usage is TRBV28 and J usage is TRBJ1-2; the match to TRBD1 covers 9 bases. Germline V gene lookup returns CDR1 MDHEN and CDR2 SYDVKM. CDR3 length equals 15 residues. V trimming: 5 bases; J trimming: 2 bases; junction bases outside the gene matches: 6. Here the CDR3 reads CASSKQGAGNYGYTF. CDR3 in DNA: TGTGCCAGCAGTAAACAGGGGGCGGGAAACTATGGCTACACCTTC.

The table lists this clone with a few counts. J is TRBJ1-2 and V is TRBV5-4, with a tentative D call TRBD1 (5 bases). The CDR3 contains 15 residues. Trimming removed 0 bases at V and 0 bases at J, with 9 bases between. Per the germline V gene, CDR1 is SGHNT and CDR2 is YYREEE (reference sequence). The CDR3 sequence is CASSLGQRSNYGYTF. CDR3 nucleotide sequence: TGTGCCAGCAGCTTGGGACAGCGTTCTAACTATGGCTACACCTTC. The variable domain in full, completed from reference TRBV5-4 and TRBJ1-2, reads ETGVTQSPTHLIKTRGQQVTLRCSSQSGHNTVSWYQQALGQGPQFIFQYYREEENGRGNFPPRFSGLQFPNYSSELNVNALELDDSALYLCASSLGQRSNYGYTFGSGTRLTVV.

This clone was detected only a few times. The chain uses TRBV7-2 and TRBJ2-5; D is uncertain. The germline V gene has CDR1 SGHTA and CDR2 FQGNSA. This CDR3 contains 12 residues. With 6 bases removed from V and 5 bases from J, the gap between germline ends came to 10 bases. The CDR3 here is CASRFPPETQYF. The CDR3 DNA reads as TGTGCCAGCAGATTTCCCCCGGAGACCCAGTACTTC.

This clone was seen only a few times. This chain connects TRBV7-2 to TRBJ1-3, with 12 nucleotides matching TRBD1. After removal of 1 base from V and 0 bases from J, the junction contained 1 base not matched to a gene. Germline assignment: CDR1 SGHTA and CDR2 FQGNSA. The CDR3 contains 17 residues. The CDR3 reads CASSLVGQGASGNTIYF. In DNA, the CDR3 is TGTGCCAGCAGCTTAGTGGGACAGGGGGCCTCTGGAAACACCATATATTTT.

Here the CDR3 reads CASSLSQGARSYTF. The CDR3 DNA reads as TGTGCCAGCAGCTTATCCCAGGGGGCGCGGTCCTACACCTTC. The genes are TRBV7-2 and TRBJ1-2; 8 bases are a match to TRBD1. Germline loops: CDR1 SGHTA, CDR2 FQGNSA. Trimming cost V 2 bases and J 10 bases; bases outside gene matches: 9. CDR3 length: 14 residues. The full variable domain, with the rest looked up from reference TRBV7-2 and TRBJ1-2, is GAGVSQSPSNKVTEKGKDVELRCDPISGHTALYWYRQSLGQGLEFLIYFQGNSAPDKSGLPSDRFSAERTGGSVSTLTIQRTQQEDSAVYLCASSLSQGARSYTFGSGTRLTVV.

The V gene is TRBV6-4, the J gene TRBJ2-2; D call uncertain. Germline CDR1 and CDR2: MRHNA and SNTAGT. This CDR3 comprises 14 residues. Trimming took off 2 bases at V and 2 bases at J, with 6 bases between the two ends. The DNA for the CDR3 is TGTGCCAGCAGTGACACCCTAAACACCGGGGAGCTGTTTTTT. Residues: CASSDTLNTGELFF.

This chain uses TRBV29-1 with TRBJ2-3; the match to TRBD1 covers 7 bases. Losses at the gene ends were 3 bases for V and 0 bases for J; bases not matched to a gene: 15. In germline, CDR1 is SQVTM, CDR2 ANQGSEA. The CDR3 is made up of 18 amino acids. CDR3 region: CSVDGQGVRGLSTDTQYF. CDR3 DNA: TGCAGCGTTGACGGTCAGGGGGTGAGGGGCCTTAGCACAGATACGCAGTATTTT.

The chain carries TRBV27 and TRBJ1-5, with D uncertain. The V end lost 3 bases, the J end lost 5 bases, and 8 bases lay between the germline ends. This CDR3 has 13 residues. Germline lookup yields CDR1 MNHEY and CDR2 SMNVEV (reference sequence). As DNA, the CDR3 is TGTGCCAGCAGTTTCTTGGCGGATCAGCCCCAGCATTTT. It codes for CASSFLADQPQHF.

This clone was detected only a few times. The V gene is TRBV28, the J gene TRBJ2-7; 10 positions agree with TRBD1. This CDR3 contains 13 residues. The germline CDR1 and CDR2 sequences are MDHEN and SYDVKM. The junction had 7 bases not matched to a gene; V was cut back by 2 bases and J by 12 bases. CDR3 in amino acids: CASSLRTGGDRYF. Written as DNA, the CDR3 is TGTGCCAGCAGTTTACGGACAGGGGGGGATCGGTACTTC.

This clone turned up a few times. This rearrangement joins TRBV7-3 to TRBJ2-2; D possibly corresponds to TRBD1 (5 bases). The CDR3 length is 14 residues. The V gene lost 3 bases and the J gene lost 0 bases, with 5 bases spanning the gap. Per the germline V gene, CDR1 is SGHTA and CDR2 is FQGTGA. The CDR3 region has the DNA TGTGCCAGCAGCTTGACAGCGAACACCGGGGAGCTGTTTTTT. Protein product: CASSLTANTGELFF.